The rows below give T cell receptor beta chains drawn from one sample of a study of molecular identifiers for immune sequencing clone quantification. In TCRdb, the PCR reads were re-called with MiXCR into one record per CDR3 protein. The table shows 600,000 to 650,000 distinct CDR3 sequences, with 20% occurring only once. The sample comprised naive CD8+ T cells from blood, with Jurkat cell RNA spiked in. Receptor source: a human donor in good health. Some libraries in this study had Jurkat cell RNA spiked in. CDR3s include the opening cysteine and the closing phenylalanine or tryptophan. The order of the fields is CDR3 DNA, CDR3 protein, clone size, J gene, D gene, V gene. The D gene is left open where the match is weak. Clone size appears in some rows only: once, few, many, or a class for an expanded clone.

DNA: TGTGCCAGCGGACCTACTGGACAGAGCTCCTACGAGCAGTACTTC
CDR3: CASGPTGQSSYEQYF
size: .
J: TRBJ2-7
D: .
V: TRBV2

DNA: TGTGCCAGCAGCCAAGGAATAGGGGGTTTATCCTACGAGCAGTACTTC
CDR3: CASSQGIGGLSYEQYF
size: .
J: TRBJ2-7
D: .
V: TRBV3-1

DNA: TGCGCCAGCAGCCAAGACTGGGACATACTACGTGGGGCCAACGTCCTGACTTTC
CDR3: CASSQDWDILRGANVLTF
size: many
J: TRBJ2-6
D: .
V: TRBV4-3

DNA: TGCGCCAGCAGCCAAGATTACGGCGGGAGTAAGACCCAGTACTTC
CDR3: CASSQDYGGSKTQYF
size: many
J: TRBJ2-5
D: TRBD2
V: TRBV4-3

DNA: TGTGCCAGCAGACCTGGGACTAGCGGGAGGACTAGCACAGATACGCAGTATTTT
CDR3: CASRPGTSGRTSTDTQYF
size: many
J: TRBJ2-3
D: TRBD2
V: TRBV27

DNA: TGTGCCAGCAGTTACGGGTTGGGTGTACGTGAAGCTTTCTTT
CDR3: CASSYGLGVREAFF
size: many
J: TRBJ1-1
D: .
V: TRBV6-2/TRBV6-3

DNA: TGTGCCTGGACTCCCGCCCTAGCGAACACTGAAGCTTTCTTT
CDR3: CAWTPALANTEAFF
size: .
J: TRBJ1-1
D: .
V: TRBV30

DNA: TGTGCCGCCAGTGTTTTTGGTACCGGGGAGCTGTTTTTT
CDR3: CAASVFGTGELFF
size: .
J: TRBJ2-2
D: .
V: TRBV24-1

DNA: TGCAGCGTTGACAGGGGCGACTCCTACGAGCAGTACTTC
CDR3: CSVDRGDSYEQYF
size: .
J: TRBJ2-7
D: .
V: TRBV29-1

DNA: TGTGCCAGCAGCTTGATGGATGAAAAACTGTTTTTT
CDR3: CASSLMDEKLFF
size: .
J: TRBJ1-4
D: .
V: TRBV7-9

DNA: TGTGCCAGCAGCTTGTCCCCTAGCGGGGGGGTTACAGATACGCAGTATTTT
CDR3: CASSLSPSGGVTDTQYF
size: many
J: TRBJ2-3
D: TRBD2
V: TRBV5-5

DNA: TGTGCCATCAGTGAAGAGGGGGTCTCTGGGGCCAACGTCCTGACTTTC
CDR3: CAISEEGVSGANVLTF
size: many
J: TRBJ2-6
D: .
V: TRBV10-3

DNA: TGTGCCAGCAGCTCCGACAGGTTAAGTAGGGACAATGAGCAGTTCTTC
CDR3: CASSSDRLSRDNEQFF
size: many
J: TRBJ2-1
D: .
V: TRBV7-2

DNA: TGCAGTGCTAGAGATTGGGGGGACACCCCGAACACCGGGGAGCTGTTTTTT
CDR3: CSARDWGDTPNTGELFF
size: .
J: TRBJ2-2
D: .
V: TRBV20-1

DNA: TGTGCCAGCTACGGCGGAACAGGGATGAGCTATGGCTACACCTTC
CDR3: CASYGGTGMSYGYTF
size: many
J: TRBJ1-2
D: .
V: TRBV6-5